This entry lists 10 T cell receptor beta chains sequenced from one sample in a study of cytomegalovirus exposure and HLA in healthy donors (dated by TCRdb to the late 2010s). Library prep was done by the immunoSEQ multiplex PCR assay. Drawn from immuneACCESS, this table holds only the in-frame rearrangements with V and J called that TCRdb kept. Clones are partly lost; checked studies trace under half to an unresolved V gene and leave the rest unexplained. The sample table contains some 150,000 clones; only one count was recorded for less than 90% of them. The ten largest make up about a fifth of the sample. The sample consisted of PBMCs. The source of these receptors is a man younger than 35 in good health and CMV-seropositive.

The chain has TRBV6-5 and TRBJ1-5; maybe TRBD1 (5 bases). CDR3 length equals 13 residues. Germline V gene sequence: CDR1 MNHEY, CDR2 SVGAGI. The V end was cut by 6 bases, the J end by 7 bases, with 13 bases between. This CDR3 reads CASRSGALQPQHF. The CDR3 bases are TGTGCCAGCAGAAGCGGGGCCCTGCAGCCCCAGCATTTT.

The CDR3 DNA reads TGCGCCAGCAGCCAGGGGGGGAGGGTCTTCTATGGCTACACCTTC. The encoded protein is CASSQGGRVFYGYTF. J is TRBJ1-2 and V is TRBV4-1, with D possibly being TRBD1 (5 bases). The CDR3 spans 15 residues. Germline CDR1 reads MGHRA; CDR2 reads YSYEKL. V was trimmed by 3 bases and J by 4 bases, leaving 15 bases between them.

The chain has TRBV23-1 and TRBJ2-2, with D perhaps TRBD1 (5 bases). TRBV23-1 is an ORF, and what it does is uncertain. CDR3 length: 16 amino acids. Trimming took 4 bases from V and 6 from J, leaving 18 bases between them. The CDR3 bases are TGCGCCAGCAGTCGAGTTGTGGCAGGGAAGGCCGGGGAGCTGTTTTTT. Translated: CASSRVVAGKAGELFF.

The chain carries TRBV29-1 and TRBJ1-2; 8 nucleotides line up with TRBD1. V was pared by 3 bases and J by 5 bases, with 2 bases of the junction left unmatched. CDR1 is SQVTM and CDR2 is ANQGSEA in the germline V gene. This CDR3 contains 12 residues. The CDR3 here is CSVETGVYGYTF. The CDR3 DNA follows: TGCAGCGTTGAGACAGGGGTTTATGGCTACACCTTC. Complete variable domain (other parts from reference TRBV29-1 and TRBJ1-2): SAVISQKPSRDICQRGTSLTIQCQVDSQVTMMFWYRQQPGQSLTLIATANQGSEATYESGFVIDKFPISRPNLTFSTLTVSNMSPEDSSIYLCSVETGVYGYTFGSGTRLTVV.

The chain couples TRBV27 to TRBJ2-6; TRBD1 is a possible D gene (7 bases). V shed 3 bases and J shed 3 bases, with 24 bases lying between them. The CDR3 has 20 residues. Germline V gives CDR1 MNHEY, CDR2 SMNVEV (reference sequence). CDR3 DNA: TGTGCCAGCAGTTTCCGGACAGGCGCTTCCTCGGGGGATGGGGCCAACGTCCTGACTTTC. This sequence encodes CASSFRTGASSGDGANVLTF.

The genes are TRBV7-6 and TRBJ2-5; TRBD2 matches 8 bases. The trim removed 5 bases at V and 1 base at J, leaving 15 bases unmatched. This CDR3 comprises 18 residues. Germline V lookup: CDR1 SGHVS, CDR2 FNYEAQ. In DNA, the CDR3 is TGTGCCAGCAGCCGCAGAGGGAGCGGGGGAACACTCCAAGAGACCCAGTACTTC. Translated, it gives CASSRRGSGGTLQETQYF.

J is TRBJ1-5 and V is TRBV30, with a tentative D call TRBD1 (5 bases). There are 13 residues in the CDR3. Deletions cut 0 bases from V and 7 bases from J, with 10 bases between. Germline CDR1 and CDR2: GTSNPN and SVGIG (reference sequence). This chain's CDR3 is CAWSVQERQPQHF. CDR3 bases: TGTGCCTGGAGTGTACAGGAGAGACAGCCCCAGCATTTT.

J is TRBJ1-2 and V is TRBV7-8; D may be TRBD1 (6 bases). Per the germline V gene, CDR1 is SGHVS and CDR2 is FQNEAQ. CDR3 length equals 13 residues. The V end lost 1 base, the J end lost 8 bases, and 11 bases lay between the germline ends. Here the CDR3 DNA reads TGTGCCAGCAGCTTAGGACAGGTACGCGGCTACACCTTC. It yields the protein CASSLGQVRGYTF.

This chain uses TRBV27 with TRBJ1-6; TRBD1 agrees at 8 bases. CDR1 is MNHEY and CDR2 is SMNVEV in the germline V gene (reference sequence). The V and J ends lost 7 bases and 13 bases, in that order; junction bases with no gene match: 18. The CDR3 covers 16 residues. DNA for the CDR3: TGTGCCAGCACCCATTTCCCGGGACAGGAAAACGAGCCCCTCCACTTT. Protein product: CASTHFPGQENEPLHF.

This rearrangement joins TRBV5-5 to TRBJ2-1; 9 bases line up with TRBD1. Germline CDR1 SGHKS, CDR2 YYEKEE (reference sequence). Trimming took 4 bases from V and 9 from J; bases not matched to a gene: 14. The CDR3 loop spans 16 amino acids. In nucleotides, the CDR3 is TGTGCCAGCAGCGGCTCGTCCGGGACAGGGTGGACTGAGCAGTTCTTC. Protein: CASSGSSGTGWTEQFF.